This T cell receptor beta chain comes out of a study of blood T cell repertoires in COVID-19. On the study more broadly: Donors in the United States, Italy and Spain gave samples during acute or convalescent COVID-19. From T cells, B-cell-depleted T cells, or PBMCs came the material, which was cDNA or gDNA.

In the authors' workflow: Amplification of reference gene primers was used by the study to estimate nucleated cell counts. Using immunoSEQ multiplex PCR, the repertoire was profiled, and TCRdb retains in-frame clones only, with some absent. From that table come the V and J calls and clone size; the DNA was used to work out D and trimming. Of roughly 290,000 clones detected, 87% appear once; the ten largest clones hold approximately 8%. Of note for this clone: Within the sample, other DNA sequences also encode this same CDR3.

Specimen: peripheral blood. This receptor was identified in a woman between 45 and 65 years old who had recovered from COVID-19.

The CDR3 protein is CASSYQGGYTF. The CDR3, as DNA: TGTGCCAGCAGTTACCAGGGGGGCTACACCTTC. This chain connects TRBV6-5 to TRBJ1-2; D is possibly TRBD1 (6 bases). The CDR3 contains 11 residues. V lost 2 bases to trimming and J lost 8 bases, with 6 bases between them. Per germline, CDR1 MNHEY and CDR2 SVGAGI.